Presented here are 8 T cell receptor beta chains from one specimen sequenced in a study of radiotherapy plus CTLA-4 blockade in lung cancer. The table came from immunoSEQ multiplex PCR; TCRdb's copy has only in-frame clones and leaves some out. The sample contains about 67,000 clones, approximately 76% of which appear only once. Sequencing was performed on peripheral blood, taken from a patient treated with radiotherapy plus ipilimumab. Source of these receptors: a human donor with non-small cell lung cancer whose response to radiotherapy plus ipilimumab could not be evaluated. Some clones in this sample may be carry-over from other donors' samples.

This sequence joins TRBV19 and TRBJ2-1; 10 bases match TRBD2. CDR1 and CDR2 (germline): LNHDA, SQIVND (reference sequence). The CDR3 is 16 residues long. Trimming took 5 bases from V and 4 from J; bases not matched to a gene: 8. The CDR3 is CASSVQAGGLYNEQFF. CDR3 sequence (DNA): TGTGCCAGTAGTGTCCAAGCGGGGGGGCTTTACAATGAGCAGTTCTTC. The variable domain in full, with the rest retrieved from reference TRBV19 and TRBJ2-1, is DGGITQSPKYLFRKEGQNVTLSCEQNLNHDAMYWYRQDPGQGLRLIYYSQIVNDFQKGDIAEGYSVSREKKESFPLTVTSAQKNPTAFYLCASSVQAGGLYNEQFFGPGTRLTVL.

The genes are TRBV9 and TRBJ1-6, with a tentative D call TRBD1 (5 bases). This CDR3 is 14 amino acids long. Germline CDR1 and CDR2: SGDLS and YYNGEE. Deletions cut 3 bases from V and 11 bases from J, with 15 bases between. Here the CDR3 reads CASSAKQGGAPLHF. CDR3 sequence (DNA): TGTGCCAGCAGCGCGAAGCAGGGTGGGGCACCCCTCCACTTT.

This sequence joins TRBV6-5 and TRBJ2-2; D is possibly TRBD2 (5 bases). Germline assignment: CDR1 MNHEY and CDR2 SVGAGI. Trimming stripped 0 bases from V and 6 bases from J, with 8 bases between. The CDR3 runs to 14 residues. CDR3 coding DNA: TGTGCCAGCAGTTACTCTAGCGATCCCGGGGAGCTGTTTTTT. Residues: CASSYSSDPGELFF.

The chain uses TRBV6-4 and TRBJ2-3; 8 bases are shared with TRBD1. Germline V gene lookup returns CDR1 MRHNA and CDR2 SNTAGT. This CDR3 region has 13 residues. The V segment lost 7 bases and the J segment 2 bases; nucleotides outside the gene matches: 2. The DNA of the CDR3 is TGTGCCAGCAAGACAGGGGTCACAGATACGCAGTATTTT. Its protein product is CASKTGVTDTQYF.

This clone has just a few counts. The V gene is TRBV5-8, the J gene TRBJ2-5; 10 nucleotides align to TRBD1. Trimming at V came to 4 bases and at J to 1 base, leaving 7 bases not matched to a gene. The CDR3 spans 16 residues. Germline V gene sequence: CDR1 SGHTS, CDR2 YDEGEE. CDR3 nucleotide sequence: TGTGCCAGCAGCATAGGACAGGGGGTTTTCCAAGAGACCCAGTACTTC. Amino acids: CASSIGQGVFQETQYF.

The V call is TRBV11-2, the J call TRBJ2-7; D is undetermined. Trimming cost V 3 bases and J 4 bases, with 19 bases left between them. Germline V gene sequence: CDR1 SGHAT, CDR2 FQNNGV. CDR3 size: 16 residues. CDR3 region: CASSFISTEKPYEQYF. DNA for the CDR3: TGTGCCAGCAGCTTTATCTCGACGGAGAAACCTTACGAGCAGTACTTC. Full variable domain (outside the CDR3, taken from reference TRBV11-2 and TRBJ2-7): EAGVAQSPRYKIIEKRQSVAFWCNPISGHATLYWYQQILGQGPKLLIQFQNNGVVDDSQLPKDRFSAERLKGVDSTLKIQPAKLEDSAVYLCASSFISTEKPYEQYFGPGTRLTVT.

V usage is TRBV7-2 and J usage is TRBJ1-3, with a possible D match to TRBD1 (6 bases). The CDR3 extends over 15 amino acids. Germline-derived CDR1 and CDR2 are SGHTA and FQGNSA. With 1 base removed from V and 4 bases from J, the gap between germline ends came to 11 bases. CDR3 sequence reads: CASSLDRVMGNTIYF. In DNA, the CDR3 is TGTGCCAGCAGCTTAGACAGGGTCATGGGAAACACCATATATTTT.

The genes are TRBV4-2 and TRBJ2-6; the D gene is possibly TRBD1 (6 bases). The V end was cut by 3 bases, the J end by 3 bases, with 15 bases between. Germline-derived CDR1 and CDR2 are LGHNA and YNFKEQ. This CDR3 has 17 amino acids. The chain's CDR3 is CASSQRITGYGANVLTF. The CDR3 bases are TGTGCCAGCAGCCAGAGAATTACAGGGTATGGGGCCAACGTCCTGACTTTC.